This is a list of T cell receptor beta chains from one sample in a study of cytomegalovirus exposure and HLA in healthy donors. TCRdb's table, derived via immunoSEQ multiplex PCR, lists solely in-frame clones and lacks some. This sample yields about 160,000 clones, of which roughly 80% are seen a single time; 7% to 9% belongs to the top ten. The sample consisted of PBMCs. Source of these receptors: a male donor in good health and CMV-seropositive. Both conserved end residues are part of each CDR3. Each record gives: D gene, clone size, V gene, J gene, CDR3 protein, CDR3 DNA. D genes are given only for firm matches. Size values are once, few and many counts, or a class for expanded clones, and some rows have none.

>TRBD2|NA|TRBV5-6|TRBJ2-1
CASSLTSGGGNEQFF
TGTGCCAGCAGCTTGACTAGCGGGGGGGGGAATGAGCAGTTCTTC
>NA|few|TRBV5-8|TRBJ2-2
CASSLRRGNTGELFF
TGTGCCAGCAGCTTGCGCCGGGGAAACACCGGGGAGCTGTTTTTT
>NA|once|TRBV27|TRBJ2-1
CASSETSFTEQFF
TGTGCCAGCAGTGAAACTAGTTTTACTGAGCAGTTCTTC
>NA|NA|TRBV30|TRBJ2-6
CAWINSGANGLTF
TGTGCCTGGATCAACTCTGGGGCCAACGGCCTGACTTTC
>TRBD1|NA|TRBV4-3|TRBJ1-4
CASSQEERGREKLFF
TGCGCCAGCAGCCAAGAAGAAAGGGGGCGGGAAAAACTGTTTTTT
>NA|NA|TRBV5-1|TRBJ2-2
CASSQGRGRSANTGELFF
TGCGCCAGCAGCCAAGGGCGAGGGCGAAGCGCGAACACCGGGGAGCTGTTTTTT
>TRBD2|few|TRBV6-1|TRBJ2-2
CASSSGSGSGELFF
TGTGCCAGCAGTAGCGGGAGTGGATCCGGGGAGCTGTTTTTT
>NA|few|TRBV9|TRBJ1-4
CASSVTIDSTNEKLFF
TGTGCCAGCAGCGTAACGATAGATTCAACTAATGAAAAACTGTTTTTT
>TRBD1|NA|TRBV4-1|TRBJ2-2
CASSQADRGRSGELFF
TGCGCCAGCAGCCAAGCGGACAGGGGGCGGTCCGGGGAGCTGTTTTTT
>TRBD2|NA|TRBV11-2|TRBJ2-5
CASSLLRLAGDIETQYF
TGTGCCAGCAGCTTACTAAGACTAGCGGGAGATATAGAGACCCAGTACTTC
>TRBD2|NA|TRBV27|TRBJ2-5
CASSGLGTSAVKTQYF
TGTGCCAGCAGTGGGCTAGGGACTAGCGCCGTGAAGACCCAGTACTTC
>NA|NA|TRBV10-1|TRBJ2-1
CASSEAGVNEQFF
TGCGCCAGCAGTGAAGCAGGGGTGAATGAGCAGTTCTTC
>TRBD1|NA|TRBV6-5|TRBJ1-4
CASRGTGTGNEKLFF
TGTGCCAGCAGGGGAACCGGGACAGGGAACGAAAAACTGTTTTTT
>NA|NA|TRBV9|TRBJ2-1
CASSVADSAAYNEQFF
TGTGCCAGCAGCGTTGCGGATAGTGCTGCCTACAATGAGCAGTTCTTC
>TRBD1|NA|TRBV19|TRBJ1-1
CASRTGGTEAFF
TGTGCCAGTAGGACAGGGGGCACTGAAGCTTTCTTT